The next 30 T cell receptor beta chains were all read from a single sample in a study of T cell responses to AZD1222 COVID-19 vaccine. TCRdb keeps only in-frame clones here, not all; method: immunoSEQ multiplex PCR. This sample has 65,000 to 70,000 clones, with about four fifths found just once. The material sequenced was peripheral blood, taken on day 0 of AZD1222 vaccination. Source of these receptors: an adult in good health.

The rearrangement uses TRBV27 and TRBJ1-6; D gene unclear. Germline V CDR1 and CDR2: MNHEY, SMNVEV (reference sequence). V lost 3 bases and J lost 6, with 6 bases in between. The CDR3 is made up of 13 amino acids. In DNA, the CDR3 is TGTGCCAGCAGTTTGACGCTTAATTCACCCCTCCACTTT. Encoded protein: CASSLTLNSPLHF.

The rearrangement links TRBV29-1 to TRBJ2-7; D is possibly TRBD1 or TRBD2 (5 bases each). In germline, CDR1 is SQVTM, CDR2 ANQGSEA. The CDR3 totals 12 residues. V was trimmed by 5 bases and J by 2 bases, leaving 10 bases between them. The CDR3 spells CSVTGTAYEQYF. CDR3 in DNA: TGCAGCGTTACCGGGACGGCCTACGAGCAGTACTTC.

V gene TRBV15 combines with J gene TRBJ2-7, with D uncertain. V lost 6 bases and J lost 0, with 9 bases in between. This CDR3 spans 13 amino acids. Germline-derived CDR1 and CDR2 are LNHNV and YYDKDF (reference sequence). The CDR3 bases are TGTGCCACCAGACGTAAATCCTCCTACGAGCAGTACTTC. It is translated as CATRRKSSYEQYF.

Here the CDR3 DNA reads TGTGCCAGCAGTCGGAACAGGCTACCCCTTTATGGCTACACCTTC. As protein: CASSRNRLPLYGYTF. This chain connects TRBV6-2 or TRBV6-3 to TRBJ1-2, with D tentatively TRBD1 (5 bases). CDR3 length: 15 residues. Germline V gives CDR1 MNHEY, CDR2 SVGEGT. Trimming took 5 bases from V and 5 from J, leaving 18 bases between them.

To note about this clone: The junction and the germline gene differ at one end; a read error may be behind it. V is TRBV7-7 and J is TRBJ2-5, with D possibly being TRBD2 (5 bases). From germline, CDR1 is SSHAT and CDR2 FNYEAQ (reference sequence). The CDR3 is 13 residues long. The chain's CDR3 is CASSRLAAETQYF. Here the CDR3 DNA reads TGTGCTAGCAGCCGTCTAGCTGCCGAGACCCAGTACTTC.

V is TRBV4-1 and J is TRBJ2-6, with D unclear. In germline, CDR1 is MGHRA, CDR2 YSYEKL. This CDR3 region has 14 residues. Trimming took off 6 bases at V and 4 bases at J, with 10 bases between the two ends. CDR3: CASSHPAGANVLTF. The CDR3 bases are TGCGCCAGCAGTCACCCGGCGGGGGCCAACGTCCTGACTTTC.

The V gene is TRBV6-1, the J gene TRBJ2-7; 9 bases align to TRBD1. Germline CDR1 MNHNS, CDR2 SASEGT. Germline trimming cut 2 bases from V and 4 bases from J; bases unmatched to any gene: 6. This CDR3 region has 15 residues. This chain's CDR3 is CASSEPGQGTYEQYF. DNA for the CDR3: TGTGCCAGCAGTGAACCCGGACAGGGGACGTACGAGCAGTACTTC.

The rearrangement uses TRBV27 and TRBJ1-2, with D perhaps TRBD1 (5 bases). Deletions cut 0 bases from V and 4 bases from J, with 12 bases between. Germline loops: CDR1 MNHEY, CDR2 SMNVEV (reference sequence). There are 15 residues in the CDR3. The DNA of the CDR3 is TGTGCCAGCAGTTTATCAGAGGGGTGGATCTATGGCTACACCTTC. It yields the protein CASSLSEGWIYGYTF.

The chain employs TRBV10-2 and TRBJ2-5; the D call may be TRBD1 or TRBD2 (5 bases each). CDR1 and CDR2 (germline): WSHSY, SAAADI. Trimming stripped 2 bases from V and 4 bases from J, with 8 bases between. The CDR3 covers 13 residues. CDR3 nucleotides: TGCGCCAGCAGTGAGGGGGGTGGAGAGACCCAGTACTTC. It encodes CASSEGGGETQYF.

The chain combines TRBV5-5 with TRBJ2-1; 12 positions agree with TRBD2. Germline-derived CDR1 and CDR2 are SGHKS and YYEKEE (reference sequence). CDR3 length equals 16 residues. The junction had 11 bases not matched to a gene; V was cut back by 4 bases and J by 9 bases. This CDR3 is CASSRELAGGPGEQFF. As DNA, the CDR3 is TGTGCCAGCAGCCGGGAGCTAGCGGGGGGGCCGGGTGAGCAGTTCTTC.

The V gene is TRBV25-1, the J gene TRBJ2-2, with 14 bases identical to TRBD2. The V segment lost 6 bases and the J segment 5 bases; nucleotides outside the gene matches: 5. The CDR3 runs 16 residues. CDR1 and CDR2 from the germline V gene are MGHDK and SYGVNS. The CDR3 nucleotides are TGTGCCAGCAGGACTAGCGGGGGGGCTTGTACCGGGGAGCTGTTTTTT. Protein sequence: CASRTSGGACTGELFF.

The chain links TRBV5-1 to TRBJ2-5, with 8 bases aligning to TRBD1. The length of the CDR3 is 16 residues. Germline CDR1 and CDR2: SGHRS and YFSETQ. Germline trimming cut 4 bases from V and 3 bases from J; bases unmatched to any gene: 11. CDR3 in DNA: TGCGCCAGCAGCCCGGTGCTGGGACAGGAAAAAGAGACCCAGTACTTC. Translation gives CASSPVLGQEKETQYF.

This chain connects TRBV9 to TRBJ1-2; no firm D call. The CDR3 is 15 amino acids. The germline gives CDR1 SGDLS, CDR2 YYNGEE. Trimming pared 5 bases from V and 4 bases from J, leaving 18 bases between. CDR3: CASRNHQAAGYGYTF. CDR3 sequence (DNA): TGTGCCAGCAGAAACCATCAGGCAGCTGGCTATGGCTACACCTTC.

This chain joins TRBV6-6 and TRBJ2-1, with unresolved D. Germline CDR1 MNHNY, CDR2 SVGAGI (reference sequence). CDR3 length: 12 amino acids. Trimming took 0 bases from V and 9 from J, leaving 6 bases between them. The CDR3 DNA sequence: TGTGCCAGCAGTTACTCGTTAACTGAGCAGTTCTTC. It yields the protein CASSYSLTEQFF.

The chain uses TRBV7-2 and TRBJ2-7, with D possibly TRBD2 on 6 matching bases. Trimming shortened V by 8 bases and J by 6 bases, and 17 bases separated the two germline ends. Germline V lookup: CDR1 SGHTA, CDR2 FQGNSA. The CDR3 covers 13 residues. The CDR3 nucleotides are TGTGCCAGCTCCGAGATCGGGGGTAGCGAGCAGTACTTC. This codes for CASSEIGGSEQYF.

The chain is built from TRBV5-6 and TRBJ1-1; 9 positions agree with TRBD1. Germline CDR1 is SGHDT and CDR2 is YYEEEE. Unmatched junction bases numbered 4, after V lost 5 bases and J lost 5 bases. The CDR3 consists of 13 residues. CDR3 protein: CASRSTGGTEAFF. CDR3 coding DNA: TGTGCCAGCAGGTCGACAGGGGGTACTGAAGCTTTCTTT.

The chain combines TRBV27 with TRBJ1-6; D gene ambiguous. Germline-derived CDR1 and CDR2 are MNHEY and SMNVEV (reference sequence). This CDR3 is built from 14 residues. Trimming cost V 6 bases and J 7 bases, with 13 bases left between them. CDR3 nucleotides: TGTGCCAGCAGGCCCGACCGAAGGAATTCACCCCTCCACTTT. The encoded protein is CASRPDRRNSPLHF.

The chain has TRBV27 and TRBJ2-7; TRBD1 matches at 8 bases. CDR3 length equals 13 residues. Looked up from germline, CDR1 is MNHEY and CDR2 is SMNVEV (reference sequence). With V trimmed by 8 bases and J by 3 bases, 6 bases remained unmatched. The CDR3 spells CASGLQGGYEQYF. The CDR3 DNA reads as TGTGCCAGCGGATTACAGGGGGGCTACGAGCAGTACTTC.

The chain uses TRBV18 and TRBJ1-3; D is unclear. The CDR3 spans 16 residues. Deletions cut 3 bases from V and 0 bases from J, with 12 bases between. Germline V gives CDR1 KGHSH, CDR2 LQKENI. The CDR3 here is CASSPERRTSGNTIYF. CDR3 in DNA: TGTGCCAGCTCACCGGAACGACGGACCTCTGGAAACACCATATATTTT.

The genes are TRBV10-3 and TRBJ1-2; D remains ambiguous. Germline CDR1 ENHRY, CDR2 SYGVKD. The V and J ends lost 10 bases and 2 bases respectively, with 11 bases between them. The CDR3 covers 12 residues. CDR3 nucleotide sequence: TGTGCCACCCGGAGGCAAAACTATGGCTACACCTTC. It encodes CATRRQNYGYTF.

The V gene is TRBV5-4, the J gene TRBJ2-5; D not resolved. V was cut by 4 bases and J by 2 bases, with 21 bases left in between. Germline V gives CDR1 SGHNT, CDR2 YYREEE (reference sequence). The CDR3 has 17 amino acids. The CDR3 loop reads CASSVNPTYSAQETQYF. The DNA of the CDR3 is TGTGCCAGCAGCGTTAACCCGACATACTCCGCTCAAGAGACCCAGTACTTC.

The genes are TRBV10-3 and TRBJ2-7; perhaps TRBD2 as D (6 bases). Looked up from germline, CDR1 is ENHRY and CDR2 is SYGVKD. CDR3 length: 13 residues. The ends were cut back, 6 bases at V and 5 bases at J, with 14 bases in the middle. CDR3: CAISRGLRDEQYF. The CDR3 nucleotides read TGTGCCATCAGCCGAGGACTACGGGACGAGCAGTACTTC.

CDR3 bases: TGTGCCAGCAGTGAGGGACGGACAACAGAGACCCAGTACTTC. Translation gives CASSEGRTTETQYF. This rearrangement joins TRBV2 to TRBJ2-5, with D perhaps matching TRBD1 or TRBD2 (5 bases each). The CDR3 runs 14 residues. Trimming left V 3 bases short and J 4 bases short, with 12 bases between. Germline V gives CDR1 SNHLY, CDR2 FYNNEI.

The CDR3 DNA reads as TGTGCCAGCAGCTGGGGGAGCGAGCAGTTCTTC. The encoded protein is CASSWGSEQFF. V usage is TRBV3-1 (or the pseudogene TRBV3-2) and J usage is TRBJ2-1; D may match TRBD1 or TRBD2 (5 bases each). The V end was cut by 5 bases, the J end by 10 bases, with 9 bases between. This CDR3 has 11 amino acids. Per germline, CDR1 LGHDT and CDR2 YNNKEL (reference sequence).

The chain links TRBV4-1 to TRBJ1-4; 8 nucleotides agree with TRBD1. The CDR3 covers 16 residues. Looked up from germline, CDR1 is MGHRA and CDR2 is YSYEKL. V shed 1 base and J 8 bases; nucleotides not matched to a gene: 9. The CDR3 DNA reads TGCGCCAGCAGCCAAGTGAGCGAGGACAGGGCCGAAAAACTGTTTTTT. Protein sequence: CASSQVSEDRAEKLFF.

The chain recombines TRBV6-5 with TRBJ1-1; 9 bases are a match to TRBD1. CDR3 size: 14 residues. V was pared by 8 bases and J by 1 base, with 5 bases of the junction left unmatched. Germline CDR1 MNHEY, CDR2 SVGAGI. The CDR3 DNA is TGTGCCAGCGTCGGACAGGGGCGGAACACTGAAGCTTTCTTT. It translates to CASVGQGRNTEAFF.

The chain links TRBV11-3 to TRBJ1-4; D might be TRBD1 (6 bases). The V gene's germline CDR1 is SGHNT and CDR2 YENEEA. V was clipped by 5 bases and J by 5 bases, with 18 bases between them. The CDR3 sequence is 16 residues long. CDR3 nucleotides: TGTGCCAGCAGCCACCGCGGAGGGGGGCCAAATGAAAAACTGTTTTTT. Translated: CASSHRGGGPNEKLFF. The complete variable domain, with remaining parts taken from reference TRBV11-3 and TRBJ1-4, reads EAGVVQSPRYKIIEKKQPVAFWCNPISGHNTLYWYLQNLGQGPELLIRYENEEAVDDSQLPKDRFSAERLKGVDSTLKIQPAELGDSAVYLCASSHRGGGPNEKLFFGSGTQLSVL.

The chain is built from TRBV2 and TRBJ2-2; no clear D gene. Germline V gene lookup returns CDR1 SNHLY and CDR2 FYNNEI. Between the trimmed V and J ends, which lost 7 bases and 1 base, there was a span of 13 bases. The CDR3 runs to 15 residues. CDR3 in DNA: TGTGCCAGCAAGCAAGAGCCTCAGAACACCGGGGAGCTGTTTTTT. It translates to CASKQEPQNTGELFF.

This clone was recorded once. The chain recombines TRBV6-5 with TRBJ2-2; D gene unclear. V was trimmed by 4 bases and J by 6 bases, leaving 9 bases between them. Germline CDR1 reads MNHEY; CDR2 reads SVGAGI. This CDR3 region has 13 residues. The CDR3: CASSWVSSGELFF. The CDR3 DNA sequence: TGTGCCAGCAGTTGGGTTTCTTCCGGGGAGCTGTTTTTT.

This clone was seen a single time. The rearrangement uses TRBV29-1 and TRBJ1-1; D possibly corresponds to TRBD1 (6 bases). The CDR3 loop spans 13 amino acids. The ends were cut back, 5 bases at V and 4 bases at J, with 14 bases in the middle. Germline V gene lookup returns CDR1 SQVTM and CDR2 ANQGSEA. The CDR3 bases are TGCAGCGTTTTCGCAGGGGCATTCACTGAAGCTTTCTTT. Translated, it gives CSVFAGAFTEAFF.